The 30 T cell receptor beta chains below come from one sample, sequenced in a study of healthy donors' naive CD4 and CD8 T cells. TCR libraries were built from about 500 ng of total RNA by linear amplification. TCRdb reprocessed the reads via MiXCR and lists one record per CDR3 protein. The table records roughly 200,000 distinct CDR3 sequences, 65% to 75% of them present only once. Input material: naive CD4+ and CD8+ T cells sorted from blood, pooled from several donors. The receptors originated from a pool of human donors in good health; the sample pools cells from several healthy donors.

This clonotype has only one observation. This chain joins TRBV5-1 and TRBJ2-7, with D perhaps matching TRBD1 or TRBD2 (5 bases each). V lost 1 base to trimming and J lost 2 bases, with 10 bases between them. Per germline, CDR1 SGHRS and CDR2 YFSETQ. CDR3 length: 14 residues. The CDR3 here is CASSLLGVTYEQYF. The CDR3 bases are TGCGCCAGCAGCTTGTTGGGGGTAACCTACGAGCAGTACTTC.

The chain has TRBV15 and TRBJ2-3; D ambiguous. Trimming shortened V by 0 bases and J by 5 bases, and 9 bases separated the two germline ends. CDR3 length equals 14 residues. CDR1 LNHNV and CDR2 YYDKDF come from the germline V gene (reference sequence). CDR3 in amino acids: CATSRDSGRDTQYF. CDR3 DNA sequence: TGTGCCACCAGCAGAGATTCGGGTAGAGATACGCAGTATTTT.

The chain links TRBV6-6 to TRBJ2-5; D may be TRBD1 (6 bases). Germline-derived CDR1 and CDR2 are MNHNY and SVGAGI (reference sequence). CDR3 size: 16 residues. The V end was cut by 2 bases, the J end by 1 base, with 14 bases between. CDR3 nucleotide sequence: TGTGCCAGCAGTTACCGGACCGGGACAACCCAAGAGACCCAGTACTTC. Its protein product is CASSYRTGTTQETQYF.

The chain has TRBV5-1 and TRBJ1-6, with a weak D call TRBD1 (5 bases). V shed 0 bases and J shed 7 bases, with 11 bases lying between them. The CDR3 covers 15 residues. Germline V CDR1 and CDR2: SGHRS, YFSETQ. The CDR3, as DNA: TGCGCCAGCAGCTTGGGGGACCTCCGGAATTCACCCCTCCACTTT. It translates to CASSLGDLRNSPLHF.

The chain employs TRBV6-1 and TRBJ2-5, with TRBD2 matching 8 bases. In germline, CDR1 is MNHNS, CDR2 SASEGT. The CDR3 is made up of 14 amino acids. The V segment lost 7 bases and the J segment 5 bases; nucleotides outside the gene matches: 9. The CDR3: CASNRGGLAETQYF. As DNA, the CDR3 is TGTGCCAGCAACCGGGGGGGCCTAGCGGAGACCCAGTACTTC.

V usage is TRBV29-1 and J usage is TRBJ1-2, with no clear D. Germline CDR1 and CDR2: SQVTM and ANQGSEA. V was trimmed by 7 bases and J by 4 bases, leaving 16 bases between them. The CDR3 is 13 amino acids. CDR3 amino acids: CSAERTAGYGYTF. CDR3 bases: TGCAGCGCAGAACGAACAGCAGGCTATGGCTACACCTTC.

The rearrangement uses TRBV5-6 and TRBJ2-1; 8 bases fit TRBD1. The V gene's germline CDR1 is SGHDT and CDR2 YYEEEE. Trimming at V came to 6 bases and at J to 8 bases, leaving 4 bases not matched to a gene. This CDR3 is 12 amino acids long. CDR3 sequence reads: CASMTGVYEQFF. The CDR3 coding sequence is TGTGCCAGCATGACAGGGGTCTATGAGCAGTTCTTC. Full variable domain (outside the CDR3, taken from reference TRBV5-6 and TRBJ2-1): DAGVTQSPTHLIKTRGQQVTLRCSPKSGHDTVSWYQQALGQGPQFIFQYYEEEERQRGNFPDRFSGHQFPNYSSELNVNALLLGDSALYLCASMTGVYEQFFGPGTRLTVL.

J is TRBJ2-7 and V is TRBV29-1, with D perhaps matching TRBD1 (6 bases). Germline lookup yields CDR1 SQVTM and CDR2 ANQGSEA. V lost 6 bases, J lost 10 bases, and 22 bases lay in between. The CDR3 is made up of 13 amino acids. DNA of the CDR3: TGCAGCGTGGACAAAACAGGGTCTCGGCTCCAGTACTTC. This codes for CSVDKTGSRLQYF.

In the case of this clonotype: Its ends do not fully match the called genes, so a read error is possible. The CDR3, as DNA: TGCAGCGTTGAGGGCACGGATACGCAGTATTTT. It specifies CSVEGTDTQYF. V is TRBV29-1 and J is TRBJ2-3; no clear D. This CDR3 is 11 amino acids long. Looked up from germline, CDR1 is SQVTM and CDR2 is ANQGSEA.

This chain connects TRBV6-6 to TRBJ1-1; TRBD1 aligns across 12 bases. The CDR3 totals 17 residues. Germline V gene sequence: CDR1 MNHNY, CDR2 SVGAGI (reference sequence). V shed 6 bases, J shed 0 bases, and the junction held 8 bases outside the gene matches. The CDR3: CASRSRDRGLLNTEAFF. CDR3 sequence (DNA): TGTGCCAGCAGATCCCGGGACAGGGGGCTATTGAACACTGAAGCTTTCTTT.

The V gene is TRBV29-1, the J gene TRBJ1-1; D ambiguous. Germline loops: CDR1 SQVTM, CDR2 ANQGSEA. V was cut by 6 bases and J by 6 bases, with 20 bases left in between. This CDR3 has 14 amino acids. The CDR3, as DNA: TGCAGCGTCAGTGTTCGGACGGTTGGTGCTGAAGCTTTCTTT. Residues: CSVSVRTVGAEAFF.

The chain recombines TRBV6-1 with TRBJ2-1; D is undetermined. The CDR3 totals 13 residues. Trimming removed 4 bases from V and 3 bases from J, with 7 bases in between. The V gene's germline CDR1 is MNHNS and CDR2 SASEGT. CDR3 sequence (DNA): TGTGCCAGCAGTGCTGGATTCTACAATGAGCAGTTCTTC. This sequence encodes CASSAGFYNEQFF.

This chain connects TRBV5-6 to TRBJ2-3; maybe TRBD2 (6 bases). Per the germline V gene, CDR1 is SGHDT and CDR2 is YYEEEE. The CDR3 is made up of 14 amino acids. The ends were cut back, 2 bases at V and 3 bases at J, with 10 bases in the middle. The CDR3 reads CASSFDGSTDTQYF. For the CDR3, the DNA is TGTGCCAGCAGCTTTGACGGGAGTACAGATACGCAGTATTTT.

This clonotype has more than one count but fewer than ten. The chain employs TRBV29-1 and TRBJ2-7; TRBD1 matches 10 bases. The CDR3 is 14 amino acids. V gave up 7 bases and J gave up 4 bases; unmatched junction bases: 10. Germline CDR1 SQVTM, CDR2 ANQGSEA. The CDR3 region is CSAGQGGTEYEQYF. Here the CDR3 DNA reads TGCAGCGCAGGACAGGGGGGAACGGAGTACGAGCAGTACTTC.

CDR3 in amino acids: CASSLMVSAKNIQYF. Here the CDR3 DNA reads TGTGCCAGCAGCTTAATGGTATCTGCCAAAAACATTCAGTACTTC. J is TRBJ2-4 and V is TRBV11-2; no reliable D call. From germline, CDR1 is SGHAT and CDR2 FQNNGV. The germline V and J ends were trimmed by 2 bases and 1 base, with 9 bases remaining between them. The length of the CDR3 is 15 residues.

The rearrangement uses TRBV27 and TRBJ2-1; D is undetermined. This CDR3 spans 13 amino acids. The germline gives CDR1 MNHEY, CDR2 SMNVEV (reference sequence). V lost 0 bases and J 9 bases, leaving 9 bases between the germline ends. For the CDR3, the DNA is TGTGCCAGCAGTTTATCTCGGCGCGGTGAGCAGTTCTTC. This sequence encodes CASSLSRRGEQFF.

The chain recombines TRBV6-5 with TRBJ2-3; 11 bases align to TRBD2. V trimming: 6 bases; J trimming: 3 bases; junction bases outside the gene matches: 5. The CDR3 totals 15 residues. Germline V CDR1 and CDR2: MNHEY, SVGAGI. The CDR3 sequence: CASSPLAGVTDTQYF. CDR3 bases: TGTGCCAGCAGCCCACTAGCGGGAGTGACAGATACGCAGTATTTT.

There are a few counts of this clonotype. The chain uses TRBV29-1 and TRBJ2-1; the D is unclear. Germline assignment: CDR1 SQVTM and CDR2 ANQGSEA. V dropped 7 bases and J dropped 0 bases, with 10 bases sitting between them. The CDR3 runs to 13 residues. The CDR3 loop is CSAWAFSYNEQFF. The CDR3 DNA is TGCAGCGCTTGGGCCTTCTCCTACAATGAGCAGTTCTTC.

The chain joins TRBV21-1 to TRBJ1-2; no check of the table's D call, TRBD1, against the DNA was made. TRBV21-1 is deemed a pseudogene. The CDR3 covers 14 residues. The CDR3, as DNA: TGTGCCAGCAGCCAGGGGCGGCAAGGGGATGGCTACACCTTC. It codes for CASSQGRQGDGYTF.

In the case of this clonotype: The junction shows a germline mismatch at one end, possibly a read error. The chain joins TRBV5-1 to TRBJ2-7, with TRBD1 as a possible D gene (5 bases). Looked up from germline, CDR1 is SGHRS and CDR2 is YFSETQ. The CDR3 runs to 16 residues. This CDR3 reads CASSPSQGRSSYEQYF. In nucleotides, the CDR3 is TGTGCCAGCAGCCCTAGTCAGGGCAGGAGCTCCTACGAGCAGTACTTC. Filled out from reference TRBV5-1 and TRBJ2-7, the complete variable domain reads KAGVTQTPRYLIKTRGQQVTLSCSPISGHRSVSWYQQTPGQGLQFLFEYFSETQRNKGNFPGRFSGRQFSNSRSEMNVSTLELGDSALYLCASSPSQGRSSYEQYFGPGTRLTVT.

CDR3 in amino acids: CASSAHLGLAGLYEQYF. The CDR3, as DNA: TGTGCCAGCAGCGCACACCTAGGACTAGCGGGACTATACGAGCAGTACTTC. The chain carries TRBV11-1 and TRBJ2-7; 12 bases agree with TRBD2. V was clipped by 5 bases and J by 4 bases; unmatched bases: 12. The germline V gene has CDR1 SGHAT and CDR2 FQDESV (reference sequence). This CDR3 has 17 amino acids. Looking up the rest from reference TRBV11-1 and TRBJ2-7 gives the full variable domain: EAEVAQSPRYKITEKSQAVAFWCDPISGHATLYWYRQILGQGPELLVQFQDESVVDDSQLPKDRFSAERLKGVDSTLKIQPAELGDSAMYLCASSAHLGLAGLYEQYFGPGTRLTVT.

V is TRBV29-1 and J is TRBJ1-1, with D perhaps TRBD1 (6 bases). Germline lookup yields CDR1 SQVTM and CDR2 ANQGSEA. The V end lost 6 bases, the J end lost 1 base, and 12 bases lay between the germline ends. The CDR3 is 13 residues long. The chain's CDR3 is CSVKQGENTEAFF. As DNA, the CDR3 is TGCAGCGTGAAACAGGGAGAGAACACTGAAGCTTTCTTT.

This clonotype has a handful of counts. The rearrangement links TRBV29-1 to TRBJ2-2, with 7 positions matching TRBD2. V shed 3 bases, J shed 5 bases, and the junction held 3 bases outside the gene matches. The CDR3 loop spans 13 amino acids. Germline assignment: CDR1 SQVTM and CDR2 ANQGSEA. The DNA of the CDR3 is TGCAGCGTTGAGCGGGAGCCAACCGGGGAGCTGTTTTTT. Protein product: CSVEREPTGELFF.

The V and J genes are TRBV29-1 and TRBJ2-1, with D maybe TRBD1 (5 bases). Germline CDR1 is SQVTM and CDR2 is ANQGSEA. The CDR3 sequence is 13 residues long. Trimming stripped 2 bases from V and 2 bases from J, with 7 bases between. DNA for the CDR3: TGCAGCGTTGAAAAGACAGCCTACAATGAGCAGTTCTTC. It specifies CSVEKTAYNEQFF.

The chain combines TRBV19 with TRBJ2-7; 8 positions agree with TRBD2. J lost 4 bases, V lost 5 bases, and 4 bases had no gene match. This CDR3 region has 13 residues. Germline V gives CDR1 LNHDA, CDR2 SQIVND (reference sequence). The CDR3 DNA sequence: TGTGCCAGTAGTCCGGGACTAGGTTACGAGCAGTACTTC. Translation: CASSPGLGYEQYF.

V is TRBV12-3 or TRBV12-4 and J is TRBJ2-3, with D possibly being TRBD1 or TRBD2 (5 bases each). Trimming took off 2 bases at V and 4 bases at J, with 10 bases between the two ends. The CDR3 runs 14 residues. The CDR3 nucleotides are TGTGCCAGCAGTTTATCGCAGGGACCAGATACGCAGTATTTT. Encoded protein: CASSLSQGPDTQYF.

This chain uses TRBV12-3 or TRBV12-4 with TRBJ1-1; 12 bases line up with TRBD1. V dropped 6 bases and J dropped 1; count of bases not matched to a gene: 3. This CDR3 has 15 amino acids. DNA for the CDR3: TGTGCCAGCAGGTGGGACAGGGGGCGGAACACTGAAGCTTTCTTT. Translated, it gives CASRWDRGRNTEAFF.

This clonotype has just a few counts. The chain recombines TRBV6-2 or TRBV6-3 with TRBJ2-3; D call uncertain. The CDR3 contains 19 residues. Trimming stripped 1 base from V and 0 bases from J, with 20 bases between. Germline CDR1 reads MNHEY; CDR2 reads SVGEGT. The CDR3 nucleotides are TGTGCCAGCAGTTACTTAATTGTGTGGCAGCCTAATAGCACAGATACGCAGTATTTT. This translates into CASSYLIVWQPNSTDTQYF.

The rearrangement links TRBV19 to TRBJ2-1; possible D gene TRBD1, 5 bases. V shed 6 bases and J shed 0 bases, with 12 bases lying between them. Per germline, CDR1 LNHDA and CDR2 SQIVND (reference sequence). CDR3 length equals 15 residues. CDR3 bases: TGTGCCAGTAGCGTACAGGTTAGCTCCTACAATGAGCAGTTCTTC. It codes for CASSVQVSSYNEQFF.

This chain connects TRBV20-1 to TRBJ2-1; D is uncertain. V lost 8 bases and J lost 10, with 15 bases in between. This CDR3 is built from 11 residues. The V gene's germline CDR1 is DFQATT and CDR2 SNEGSKA (reference sequence). The chain's CDR3 is CSLPRVGEQFF. CDR3 DNA: TGCAGTCTCCCTCGCGTAGGCGAGCAGTTCTTC.